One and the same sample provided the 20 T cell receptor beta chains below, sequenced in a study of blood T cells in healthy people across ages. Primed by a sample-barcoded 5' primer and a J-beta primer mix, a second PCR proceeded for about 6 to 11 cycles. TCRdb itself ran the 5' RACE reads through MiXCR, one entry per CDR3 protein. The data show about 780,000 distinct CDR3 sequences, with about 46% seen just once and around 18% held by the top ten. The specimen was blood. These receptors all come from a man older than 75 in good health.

CDR3 sequence (DNA): TGTGCCAGCAGTTACTCTTACTCCAACCCGGGACAGGGTCTCAATGAGCAGTTCTTC. This codes for CASSYSYSNPGQGLNEQFF. This chain links TRBV6-2 or TRBV6-3 with TRBJ2-1, with TRBD1 matching over 9 bases. Germline CDR1 MNHEY, CDR2 SVGEGT. Losses at the gene ends were 0 bases for V and 6 bases for J; bases not matched to a gene: 15. CDR3 length equals 19 residues.

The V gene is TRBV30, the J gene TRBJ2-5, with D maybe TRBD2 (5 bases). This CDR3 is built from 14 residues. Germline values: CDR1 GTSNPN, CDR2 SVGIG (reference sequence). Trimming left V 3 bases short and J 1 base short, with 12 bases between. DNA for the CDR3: TGTGCCTGGAGGAAGGCGACTACCCAAGAGACCCAGTACTTC. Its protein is CAWRKATTQETQYF.

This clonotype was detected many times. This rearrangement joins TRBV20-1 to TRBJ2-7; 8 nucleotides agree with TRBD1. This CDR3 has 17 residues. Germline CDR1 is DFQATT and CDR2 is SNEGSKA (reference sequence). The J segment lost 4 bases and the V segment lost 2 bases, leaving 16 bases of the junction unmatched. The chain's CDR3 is CSARQSRGRPGNYEQYF. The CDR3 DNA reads TGCAGTGCTAGACAAAGCAGGGGGCGGCCCGGGAATTACGAGCAGTACTTC.

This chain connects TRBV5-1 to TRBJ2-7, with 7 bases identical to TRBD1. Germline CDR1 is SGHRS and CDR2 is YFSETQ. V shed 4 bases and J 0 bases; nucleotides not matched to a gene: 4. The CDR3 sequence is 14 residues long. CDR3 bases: TGCGCCAGCAGCGTTACAGGGGACTCCTACGAGCAGTACTTC. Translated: CASSVTGDSYEQYF.

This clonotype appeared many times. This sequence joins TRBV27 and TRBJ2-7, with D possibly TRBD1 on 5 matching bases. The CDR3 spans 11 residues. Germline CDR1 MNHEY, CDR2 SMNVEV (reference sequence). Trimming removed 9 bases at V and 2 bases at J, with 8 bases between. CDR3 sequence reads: CASQGAYEQYF. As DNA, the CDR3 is TGTGCCAGTCAGGGTGCCTACGAGCAGTACTTC.

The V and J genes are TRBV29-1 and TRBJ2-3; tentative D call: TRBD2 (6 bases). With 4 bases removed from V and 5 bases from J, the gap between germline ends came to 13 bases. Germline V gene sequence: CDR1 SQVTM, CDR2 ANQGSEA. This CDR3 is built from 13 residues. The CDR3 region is CSVGREFRDTQYF. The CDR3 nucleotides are TGCAGCGTTGGACGGGAGTTTAGAGATACGCAGTATTTT.

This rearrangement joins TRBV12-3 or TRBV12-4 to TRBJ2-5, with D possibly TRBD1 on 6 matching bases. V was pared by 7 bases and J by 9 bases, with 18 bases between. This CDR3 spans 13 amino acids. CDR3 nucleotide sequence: TGTGCCAGCACCCAAAGGGCCTCAGGGGCCCAGTACTTC. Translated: CASTQRASGAQYF.

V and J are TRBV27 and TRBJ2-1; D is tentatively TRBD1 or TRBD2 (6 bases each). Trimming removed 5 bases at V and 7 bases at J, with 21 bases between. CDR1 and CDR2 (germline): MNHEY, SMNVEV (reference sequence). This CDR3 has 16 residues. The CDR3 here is CASSRYNREARNEQFF. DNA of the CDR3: TGTGCCAGCAGTCGGTACAACAGGGAGGCGCGGAATGAGCAGTTCTTC.

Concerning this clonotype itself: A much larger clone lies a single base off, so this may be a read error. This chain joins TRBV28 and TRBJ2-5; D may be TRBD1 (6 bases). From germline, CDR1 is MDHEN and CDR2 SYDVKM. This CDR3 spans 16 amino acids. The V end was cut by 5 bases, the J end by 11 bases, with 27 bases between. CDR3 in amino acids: CASSLGGQGTYNEQYF. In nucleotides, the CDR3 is TGTGCCAGCAGTCTCGGAGGTCAGGGGACCTACAATGAGCAGTACTTC.

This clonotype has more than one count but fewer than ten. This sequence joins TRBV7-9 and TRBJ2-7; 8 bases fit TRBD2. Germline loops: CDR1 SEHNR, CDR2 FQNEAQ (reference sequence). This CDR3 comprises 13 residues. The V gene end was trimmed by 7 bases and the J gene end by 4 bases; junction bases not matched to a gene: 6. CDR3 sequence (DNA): TGTGCCAGCAACAGCGGGAGTTATTACGAGCAGTACTTC. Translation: CASNSGSYYEQYF.

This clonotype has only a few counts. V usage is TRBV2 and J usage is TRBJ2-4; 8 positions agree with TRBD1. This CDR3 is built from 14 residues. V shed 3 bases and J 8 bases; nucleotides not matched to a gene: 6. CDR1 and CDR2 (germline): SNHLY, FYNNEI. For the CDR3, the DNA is TGTGCCAGCAGTGAGGACAGGGTTGGGCACATTCAGTACTTC. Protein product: CASSEDRVGHIQYF.

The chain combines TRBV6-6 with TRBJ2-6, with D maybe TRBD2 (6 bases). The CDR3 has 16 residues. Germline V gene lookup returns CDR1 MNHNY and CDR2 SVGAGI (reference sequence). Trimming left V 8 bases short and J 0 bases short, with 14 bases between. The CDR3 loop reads CASFGTEDSGANVLTF. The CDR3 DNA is TGTGCCAGCTTCGGGACTGAAGACTCTGGGGCCAACGTCCTGACTTTC.

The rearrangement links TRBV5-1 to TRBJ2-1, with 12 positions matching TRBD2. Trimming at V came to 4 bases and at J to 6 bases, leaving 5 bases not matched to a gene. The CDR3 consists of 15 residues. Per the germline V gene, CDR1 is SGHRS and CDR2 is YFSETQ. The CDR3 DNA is TGCGCCAGCAGCATGACTAGCGGGAGTCCCAATGAGCAGTTCTTC. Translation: CASSMTSGSPNEQFF.

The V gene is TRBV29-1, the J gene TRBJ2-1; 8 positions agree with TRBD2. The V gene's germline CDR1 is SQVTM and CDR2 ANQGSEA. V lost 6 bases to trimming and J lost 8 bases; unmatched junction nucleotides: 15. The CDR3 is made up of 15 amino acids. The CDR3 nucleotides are TGCAGCGTACATCACCTAGCGGGCGTCTCCCATGAGCAGTTCTTC. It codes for CSVHHLAGVSHEQFF.

CDR3 loop: CASSTGLTDTQYF. CDR3 bases: TGTGCCAGCAGCACCGGGTTGACAGATACGCAGTATTTT. The chain couples TRBV2 to TRBJ2-3, with no clear D. V was cut by 6 bases and J by 3 bases, with 10 bases left in between. The germline V gene has CDR1 SNHLY and CDR2 FYNNEI. The CDR3 contains 13 residues.

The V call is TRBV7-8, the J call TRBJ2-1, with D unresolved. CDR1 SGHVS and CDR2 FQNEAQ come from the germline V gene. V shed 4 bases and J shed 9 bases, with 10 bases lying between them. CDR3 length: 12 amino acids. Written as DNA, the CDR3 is TGTGCCAGCAGCTCGCGCCGCTCTGAGCAGTTCTTC. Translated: CASSSRRSEQFF. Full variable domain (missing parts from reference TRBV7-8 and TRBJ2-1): GAGVSQSPRYKVAKRGQDVALRCDPISGHVSLFWYQQALGQGPEFLTYFQNEAQLDKSGLPSDRFFAERPEGSVSTLKIQRTQQEDSAVYLCASSSRRSEQFFGPGTRLTVL.

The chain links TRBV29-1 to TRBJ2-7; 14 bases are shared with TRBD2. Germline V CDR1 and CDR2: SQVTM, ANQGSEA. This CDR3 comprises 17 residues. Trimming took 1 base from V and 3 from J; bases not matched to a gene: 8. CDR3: CSVEVGTSGRAHYEQYF. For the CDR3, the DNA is TGCAGCGTTGAAGTCGGGACTAGCGGGAGAGCCCACTACGAGCAGTACTTC.

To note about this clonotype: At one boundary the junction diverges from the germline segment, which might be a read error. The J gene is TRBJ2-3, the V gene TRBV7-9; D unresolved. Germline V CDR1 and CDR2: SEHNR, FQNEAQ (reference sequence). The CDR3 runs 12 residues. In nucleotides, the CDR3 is TGCGCCAGCAGCGTAAAGGAGTGGGCGCAGTATTTT. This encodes CASSVKEWAQYF.

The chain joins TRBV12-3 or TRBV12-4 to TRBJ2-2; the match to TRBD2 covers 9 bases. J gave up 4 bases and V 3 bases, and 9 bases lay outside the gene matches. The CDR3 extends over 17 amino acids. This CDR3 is CASSFGAGTSSTGELFF. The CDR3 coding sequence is TGTGCCAGCAGTTTTGGGGCCGGGACTAGCTCCACCGGGGAGCTGTTTTTT.

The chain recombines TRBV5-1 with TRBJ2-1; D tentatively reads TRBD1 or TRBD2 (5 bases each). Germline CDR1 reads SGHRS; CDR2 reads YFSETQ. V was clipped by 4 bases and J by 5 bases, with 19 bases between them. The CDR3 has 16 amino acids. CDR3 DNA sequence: TGCGCCAGCAGCCTACGTCCCGGGACGCAAAACAATGAGCAGTTCTTC. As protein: CASSLRPGTQNNEQFF.